This T cell receptor beta chain comes out of a study of T cells of healthy individuals. Germline values: CDR1 SGHNT, CDR2 YYREEE (reference sequence). This CDR3 has 16 amino acids. V lost 0 bases, J lost 4 bases, and 3 bases stayed unmatched. TCRdb re-derived calls from the 5' RACE reads in MiXCR, one entry per CDR3 protein. This table holds roughly 76,000 distinct CDR3 sequences, about 5.5% found once. The chain couples TRBV5-4 to TRBJ2-5, with 13 bases that match TRBD2. The clonotype comes from a female donor in good health. This chain's CDR3 is CASSLGGTSGIETQYF. Here the CDR3 DNA reads TGTGCCAGCAGCTTGGGGGGGACTAGCGGGATAGAGACCCAGTACTTC.